The 3 T cell receptor beta chains given below trace back to one sample, sequenced in a study of identifying expanded T cells in peripheral blood. Only in-frame clones appear in the TCRdb table, and some are missing; sequencing was by immunoSEQ multiplex PCR. This table has about 94,000 clones, around 90% appearing once. Sequencing was done on a sample of blood. The receptors were gathered from a person between 18 and 75 years old in good health.

The chain uses TRBV7-3 and TRBJ1-2; 10 nucleotides match TRBD1. This CDR3 region has 14 residues. Germline assignment: CDR1 SGHTA and CDR2 FQGTGA. Trimming cost V 5 bases and J 6 bases; bases outside gene matches: 6. CDR3 protein: CASSRGQGEDGYTF. CDR3 DNA sequence: TGTGCCAGCAGCCGAGGACAGGGGGAAGATGGCTACACCTTC.

V gene TRBV2 combines with J gene TRBJ1-1; perhaps TRBD1 as D (5 bases). CDR3 length: 15 residues. Germline V lookup: CDR1 SNHLY, CDR2 FYNNEI. The V gene lost 3 bases and the J gene lost 0 bases, with 11 bases spanning the gap. The CDR3 nucleotides are TGTGCCAGCAGTGAGGGGCGCCACATGAACACTGAAGCTTTCTTT. This sequence encodes CASSEGRHMNTEAFF.

The V gene is TRBV2, the J gene TRBJ1-1; no definite D call. The V gene lost 8 bases and the J gene lost 1 base, with 11 bases spanning the gap. The CDR3 has 13 residues. Germline V lookup: CDR1 SNHLY, CDR2 FYNNEI. CDR3 DNA: TGTGCCAGCGGGCAGCGAAGGAACACTGAAGCTTTCTTT. Amino acid sequence: CASGQRRNTEAFF.